The following is a TCR beta chain sequence with its context. Antigen unknown. One end of the junction does not line up with germline, which may come from a read error. Stable hyperthyroidism: no ophthalmopathy progression over 18 months of follow-up. This entry comes from a study of T cells in Graves' hyperthyroidism and ophthalmopathy. Overall study context: Staff took peripheral blood when the initial diagnosis was made, before any treatment began.

Amplification yielded TCR beta CDR3 regions, with RNA transcripts as the source. HTBI primers were employed in a first-round RT-PCR of the TCR CDR3. TCRdb called the multiplex PCR reads again in MiXCR, with one record for every CDR3 protein. The sample holds 350,000 to 400,000 distinct CDR3 sequences, 19% seen once. Study conclusions and caveats: Peripheral blood also featured most of the thyroid clonotypes expanded above 0.001. Separation of ophthalmopathy from stable hyperthyroidism was achieved by a 13 V-J model.

Germline V gene data show CDR1 as DFQATT and CDR2 as SNEGSKA (reference sequence). There are 12 residues in the CDR3. Sample: blood. This TCR was recovered from a woman in her late teens or twenties with Graves' hyperthyroidism. The chain joins TRBV20-1 to TRBJ1-3; possible D gene TRBD1, 6 bases. The CDR3 DNA sequence: TGCAGTGCGAGAGGGGGGGGGCACACCATATATTTT. Its translation: CSARGGGHTIYF.